This T cell receptor (beta chain) was profiled in a study of CD8 T cells in ankylosing spondylitis. Broader study findings: Previous work reported some of these motif variants in the synovial fluid and blood of reactive arthritis. Several highly homologous variants made up a TCR beta motif, and this motif appeared characteristic of ankylosing spondylitis blood. The study looked at matched synovial fluid samples from ankylosing spondylitis patients. Disease-linked clones were reported to be significantly enriched there.

Concerning this clonotype: The antigen is undetermined. This sequence may be a read error, since a much larger clone differs from it by one base.

Libraries for TCR beta were made by quantitative 5'-RACE with molecular barcodes. TCRdb analysed the 5' RACE reads with MiXCR anew, one entry per CDR3 protein. The repertoire holds about 240,000 distinct CDR3 sequences, approximately 9% seen once, with 6.8% in the top ten. The sample consisted of blood, either unsorted or a sorted T cell fraction (not recorded which). This clonotype originated in a male donor with ankylosing spondylitis or in good health (not recorded which).

This CDR3 reads CCARKLAGGPYNEQFF. CDR3 bases: TGCTGTGCTAGAAAGCTAGCGGGGGGTCCCTACAATGAGCAGTTCTTC. The rearrangement joins TRBV20-1 to TRBJ2-1; TRBD2 aligns across 11 bases. Germline V gene data show CDR1 as DFQATT and CDR2 as SNEGSKA (reference sequence). This CDR3 is 16 amino acids long.